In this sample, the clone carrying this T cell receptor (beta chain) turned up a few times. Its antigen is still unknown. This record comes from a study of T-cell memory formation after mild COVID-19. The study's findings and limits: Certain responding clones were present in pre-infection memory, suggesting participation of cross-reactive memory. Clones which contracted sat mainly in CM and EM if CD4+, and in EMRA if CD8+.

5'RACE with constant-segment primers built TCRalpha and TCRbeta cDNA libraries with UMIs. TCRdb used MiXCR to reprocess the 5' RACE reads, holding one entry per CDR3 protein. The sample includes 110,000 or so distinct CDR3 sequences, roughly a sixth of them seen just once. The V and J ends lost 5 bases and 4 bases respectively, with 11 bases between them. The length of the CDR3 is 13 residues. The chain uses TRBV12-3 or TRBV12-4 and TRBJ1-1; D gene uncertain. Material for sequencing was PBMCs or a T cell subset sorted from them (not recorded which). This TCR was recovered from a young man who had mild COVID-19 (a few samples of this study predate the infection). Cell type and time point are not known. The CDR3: CASSHDEVTEAFF. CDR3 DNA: TGTGCCAGCAGTCACGATGAAGTCACTGAAGCTTTCTTT.